This TCR beta chain is from a study of cytomegalovirus exposure and HLA in healthy donors (dated 2017 in TCRdb). About the study as a whole: The 550 to 750 repertoires of the first cohort and the 120 validation repertoires were produced on the same platform, according to a later analysis. High-throughput TCR immunosequencing, statistical association of individual TCRs with disease status, and machine learning were combined to predict cytomegalovirus infection status. The study was designed to test whether signatures of past pathogen exposure could be identified by cataloging public T cell receptors. A separate validation cohort of approximately 120 different subjects was used in addition to the roughly 700-subject first cohort.

V and J are trimmed by 7 bases and 3 bases, and the gene matches miss 7 bases of the junction. The germline V gene encodes CDR1 SEHNR and CDR2 FQNEAQ (reference sequence). The CDR3 numbers 14 residues from cysteine through phenylalanine. The only DNA kept is the CDR3, 42 bases in frame from the first base. A note on this clone: Its antigen is not yet known. It has no much larger one-base neighbor in the sample; base qualities were not kept.

What the work shows at the level of the full study, not this receptor alone: A total of fewer than 200 TCR beta chains were listed by the study as associated with cytomegalovirus. All 110 or so repertoires were used to score co-occurrence in the validation cohort in a later analysis, because that analysis had no HLA typing for the cohort. In a later analysis, TCRs clustered in the first cohort were found to also tend to co-occur in the 130 or so validation repertoires, with approximately 95% of cluster scores above 0. The classifier was reported to diagnose cytomegalovirus status with high specificity and sensitivity in both the original cohort and the validation cohort. According to the authors, the approach could potentially be generalized to other disease states and immunological phenotypes. A few of the identified cytomegalovirus-associated TCR beta chains were confirmed in vitro to be specific for cytomegalovirus antigens. Most TCR sequences were seen in very few donors, while some public TCRs were found in many individuals.

Donors formed part of the validation cohort, which comprised some 120 subjects and was distinct from the first cohort of under 850 subjects. Libraries were made using the immunoSEQ multiplex PCR assay. The original pipeline was this. A statistical classification framework was developed to diagnose cytomegalovirus status using the catalog of TCR beta chain sequences. TCRdb re-hosts the immuneACCESS table, in-frame sequences only. Its copies lack some clones; in the studies checked, an unresolved V gene accounts for under half of them, and the cause for the rest is not known. V and J calls and clone size follow that table, whereas D and trimming were derived from the DNA. The sample profile shows some 150,000 clones; approximately 90% of them were found once. Approximately 0.7% of the sample is held by the ten biggest clonotypes.

This TCR derives from a young man in good health and CMV-seronegative. Sequenced material: PBMCs. The rearranged chain carries TRBV7-9 and TRBJ1-2; TRBD1 fits 8 bases in the junction. The bases are TGTGCCAGCATAGCCTCAGGGGGCGACTATGGCTACACCTTC. Translation gives CASIASGGDYGYTF.